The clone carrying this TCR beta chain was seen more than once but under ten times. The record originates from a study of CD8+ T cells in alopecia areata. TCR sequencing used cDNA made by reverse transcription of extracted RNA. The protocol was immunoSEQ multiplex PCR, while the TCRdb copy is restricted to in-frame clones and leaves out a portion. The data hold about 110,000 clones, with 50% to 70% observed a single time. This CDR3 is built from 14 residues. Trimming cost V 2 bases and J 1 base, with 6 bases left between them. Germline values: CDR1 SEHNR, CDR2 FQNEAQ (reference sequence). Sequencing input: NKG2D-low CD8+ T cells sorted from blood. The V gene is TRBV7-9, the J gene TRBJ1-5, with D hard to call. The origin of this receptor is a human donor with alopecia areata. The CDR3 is CASSLKGSNQPQHF. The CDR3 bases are TGTGCCAGCAGCTTAAAAGGAAGCAATCAGCCCCAGCATTTT. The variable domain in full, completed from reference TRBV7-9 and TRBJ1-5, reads DTGVSQNPRHKITKRGQNVTFRCDPISEHNRLYWYRQTLGQGPEFLTYFQNEAQLEKSRLLSDRFSAERPKGSFSTLEIQRTEQGDSAMYLCASSLKGSNQPQHFGDGTRLSIL.